Included here is one T cell receptor beta chain sequence, with context. TCRdb itself ran the 5' RACE reads through MiXCR, one entry per CDR3 protein. The data show about 530,000 distinct CDR3 sequences, with around 22% seen just once and about 0.5% held by the top ten. The sample belongs to a study of identical twins. V lost 0 bases to trimming and J lost 7 bases, with 10 bases between them. The CDR3 sequence is 14 residues long. Germline V gives CDR1 MNHEY, CDR2 SVGAGI. This sample was shared with a second study, whose subject was yellow fever vaccine responses in identical twins.

The sequenced sample consisted of CD4+ T cells sorted from blood. This rearrangement joins TRBV6-5 to TRBJ2-1; D possibly uses TRBD1 or TRBD2 (5 bases each). The clonotype comes from a woman aged 18-29 years in good health. This CDR3 is CASSYSRGWNEQFF. CDR3 nucleotide sequence: TGTGCCAGCAGTTACTCGAGGGGTTGGAATGAGCAGTTCTTC.